Each of the 6 T cell receptor beta chains below was sequenced from the same sample in a study of blood T cell repertoires in COVID-19. Profiled with immunoSEQ multiplex PCR; TCRdb holds only in-frame clones, not every one. The repertoire holds more than 300,000 clones, with around 87% as singletons. Sequences were obtained from peripheral blood. Receptors were obtained from a woman aged 25 to 39 with COVID-19, enrolled during active disease.

The genes are TRBV19 and TRBJ2-5; TRBD2 agrees at 9 bases. CDR1 is LNHDA and CDR2 is SQIVND in the germline V gene (reference sequence). The CDR3 spans 16 residues. The V and J ends lost 4 bases and 2 bases, in that order; junction bases with no gene match: 8. The CDR3 sequence: CASSTSSGLAQETQYF. DNA of the CDR3: TGTGCCAGTAGTACTAGTTCGGGACTAGCACAAGAGACCCAGTACTTC.

V gene TRBV29-1 combines with J gene TRBJ2-7; D may be TRBD1 (5 bases). V shed 6 bases and J shed 0 bases, with 15 bases lying between them. The CDR3 loop spans 14 amino acids. CDR1 and CDR2 from the germline V gene are SQVTM and ANQGSEA. In nucleotides, the CDR3 is TGCAGCGTCCTCGAACGGACAATCTCCTACGAGCAGTACTTC. Translating it yields CSVLERTISYEQYF.

The genes are TRBV4-1 and TRBJ2-7, with 9 nucleotides matching TRBD1. V trimming: 0 bases; J trimming: 3 bases; junction bases outside the gene matches: 3. The CDR3 loop spans 15 amino acids. Looked up from germline, CDR1 is MGHRA and CDR2 is YSYEKL. CDR3 in amino acids: CASSQDGTGIYEQYF. The CDR3 DNA follows: TGCGCCAGCAGCCAAGATGGGACAGGGATCTACGAGCAGTACTTC.

The V gene is TRBV29-1, the J gene TRBJ2-1; a possible D gene is TRBD2 (6 bases). Germline V lookup: CDR1 SQVTM, CDR2 ANQGSEA. V was shortened by 3 bases and J by 1 base, with 10 bases between the two germline ends. The CDR3 is 14 residues long. Here the CDR3 reads CSVDRDSSYNEQFF. The CDR3 DNA sequence: TGCAGCGTTGATAGGGACTCATCCTACAATGAGCAGTTCTTC.

The gene calls are TRBV15 and TRBJ2-7, with TRBD1 matching 8 bases. V shed 0 bases, J shed 6 bases, and the junction held 10 bases outside the gene matches. CDR1 and CDR2 from the germline V gene are LNHNV and YYDKDF (reference sequence). This CDR3 contains 16 residues. The CDR3 loop reads CATSRDKGQGAFEQYF. The CDR3 DNA is TGTGCCACCAGCAGAGATAAAGGGCAGGGGGCTTTCGAGCAGTACTTC.

The chain links TRBV6-6 to TRBJ1-5; 9 positions match TRBD1. CDR3 length: 15 amino acids. V was clipped by 2 bases and J by 7 bases; unmatched bases: 6. The V gene's germline CDR1 is MNHNY and CDR2 SVGAGI (reference sequence). The CDR3 nucleotides are TGTGCCAGCAGTTACGGGCCGGGACAGGGCCAGCCCCAGCATTTT. Protein: CASSYGPGQGQPQHF.